A single sample gave rise to the 30 T cell receptor beta chains below, sequenced in a study of spatial heterogeneity in lung cancer (dated by TCRdb to between 2017 and 2020). The receptor library was made with 5' RACE. The sequencing machine was a NextSeq 500. TCRdb took the public reads, trimmed them with fastp at Q25, ran MiXCR for clone calling and kept in-frame beta chains. Duplicate CDR3 protein sequences are folded into a single record with the most common DNA and genes. Counted in this sample were fewer than 6,500 distinct CDR3 sequences; about an eighth of them appeared once. The ten largest clones represent 16% of the sample. This sample's time point label indicates: sample taken at primary tumor resection. TCR sequencing used whole RNA extracted from tumor and nontumor lung tissue, or from cryopreserved PBMC samples, without cell sorting. The starting material was normal lung tissue next to the tumor, obtained at surgery. The receptor source for this set is a male donor with early-stage non-small cell lung cancer.

Relative to its sample, this clonotype is medium-sized. The gene calls are TRBV29-1 and TRBJ1-1; D call uncertain. Germline CDR1 and CDR2: SQVTM and ANQGSEA. The CDR3 is 12 residues long. V lost 4 bases to trimming and J lost 1 base, with 7 bases between them. CDR3 sequence: CSVGSANTEAFF. CDR3 nucleotides: TGCAGCGTTGGGTCCGCGAACACTGAAGCTTTCTTT.

This clonotype is termed medium-sized. V and J are TRBV2 and TRBJ2-1; no clear D gene. Germline CDR1 SNHLY, CDR2 FYNNEI. The CDR3 covers 10 residues. The V gene lost 6 bases and the J gene lost 4 bases, with 1 base spanning the gap. CDR3 nucleotides: TGTGCCAGCAGGTACAATGAGCAGTTCTTC. Protein sequence: CASRYNEQFF.

The sample holds a few counts of this clonotype. This rearrangement joins TRBV30 to TRBJ2-3; TRBD2 matches at 8 bases. The length of the CDR3 is 15 residues. With V trimmed by 3 bases and J by 4 bases, 9 bases remained unmatched. The germline CDR1 and CDR2 sequences are GTSNPN and SVGIG (reference sequence). This CDR3 reads CAWSPGTSEADTQYF. CDR3 in DNA: TGTGCCTGGAGCCCAGGGACTAGTGAGGCAGATACGCAGTATTTT.

In its sample, this clonotype was seen many times. The chain is built from TRBV13 and TRBJ2-2; 10 nucleotides line up with TRBD2. The germline V gene has CDR1 PRHDT and CDR2 FYEKMQ (reference sequence). With 5 bases clipped from V and 0 bases from J, the junction kept 9 bases outside the gene matches. The CDR3 is 18 amino acids. The CDR3 nucleotides are TGTGCCAGCAGCCCCTCGACTAGCGGGTTCGCGAACACCGGGGAGCTGTTTTTT. Protein product: CASSPSTSGFANTGELFF.

At least ten counts were recorded for this clonotype. The rearrangement uses TRBV7-6 and TRBJ1-5; perhaps TRBD1 as D (5 bases). Germline-derived CDR1 and CDR2 are SGHVS and FNYEAQ. Trimming pared 1 base from V and 2 bases from J, leaving 12 bases between. This CDR3 is 16 amino acids long. Here the CDR3 reads CASSLGGDRRNQPQHF. CDR3 nucleotides: TGTGCCAGCAGCTTAGGAGGGGATCGGCGCAATCAGCCCCAGCATTTT. Complete variable domain (other parts from reference TRBV7-6 and TRBJ1-5): GAGVSQSPRYKVTKRGQDVALRCDPISGHVSLYWYRQALGQGPEFLTYFNYEAQQDKSGLPNDRFSAERPEGSISTLTIQRTEQRDSAMYRCASSLGGDRRNQPQHFGDGTRLSIL.

This clonotype was observed many times. The rearrangement joins TRBV6-2 or TRBV6-3 to TRBJ2-1; D gene ambiguous. V was pared by 5 bases and J by 0 bases, with 20 bases between. The length of the CDR3 is 18 residues. From germline, CDR1 is MNHEY and CDR2 SVGEGT. The CDR3 DNA follows: TGTGCCAGCAGTCCCGAATTTAGGTTCCCGCTCTCCTACAATGAGCAGTTCTTC. Its translation is CASSPEFRFPLSYNEQFF.

In its sample, this clonotype ranks as medium-sized. The genes are TRBV14 and TRBJ2-5; D tentatively fits TRBD1 or TRBD2 (5 bases each). Germline CDR1 SGHDN, CDR2 FVKESK. The CDR3 covers 15 residues. V dropped 3 bases and J dropped 4 bases, with 15 bases sitting between them. The CDR3 loop reads CASSQRGVIAETQYF. The CDR3 DNA sequence: TGTGCCAGCAGCCAGCGAGGGGTGATAGCAGAGACCCAGTACTTC.

This clonotype was picked up many times. CDR3 sequence (DNA): TGCGCCAGCAGCCCACAGGGCCATAGCACAGATACGCAGTATTTT. It yields the protein CASSPQGHSTDTQYF. The V and J genes are TRBV5-1 and TRBJ2-3; tentatively, D is TRBD1 (6 bases). The ends were cut back, 4 bases at V and 0 bases at J, with 12 bases in the middle. This CDR3 is 15 amino acids long. Germline CDR1 SGHRS, CDR2 YFSETQ. The whole variable domain, filled in from reference TRBV5-1 and TRBJ2-3, reads KAGVTQTPRYLIKTRGQQVTLSCSPISGHRSVSWYQQTPGQGLQFLFEYFSETQRNKGNFPGRFSGRQFSNSRSEMNVSTLELGDSALYLCASSPQGHSTDTQYFGPGTRLTVL.

By share of the sample, this clonotype is medium-sized. The genes are TRBV6-2 or TRBV6-3 and TRBJ2-1; 8 bases fit TRBD1. The CDR3 sequence is 14 residues long. After removal of 0 bases from V and 10 bases from J, the junction contained 5 bases not matched to a gene. CDR1 MNHEY and CDR2 SVGEGT come from the germline V gene. The CDR3 bases are TGTGCCAGCAGTTACTCGCAGGGGGCGAGGGAGCAGTTCTTC. It codes for CASSYSQGAREQFF.

This clonotype was seen repeatedly, ten times or more. The CDR3 loop is CASSEQSGGYNEQFF. CDR3 in DNA: TGTGCCAGCAGTGAACAGAGCGGGGGTTACAATGAGCAGTTCTTC. The rearrangement joins TRBV6-1 to TRBJ2-1; 8 bases are a match to TRBD2. Germline assignment: CDR1 MNHNS and CDR2 SASEGT. Losses at the gene ends were 2 bases for V and 4 bases for J; bases not matched to a gene: 4. CDR3 length: 15 residues.

The V call is TRBV20-1, the J call TRBJ1-6, with 8 nucleotides matching TRBD1. This CDR3 is 16 amino acids long. V shed 6 bases and J 10 bases; nucleotides not matched to a gene: 17. Germline V CDR1 and CDR2: DFQATT, SNEGSKA (reference sequence). CDR3 DNA sequence: TGCAGTGCCAAAACTCCCGCCGGGACAGGCGGATCACCCCTCCACTTT. Protein sequence: CSAKTPAGTGGSPLHF.

This clonotype qualifies as medium-sized (0.01 to 0.1%). The chain employs TRBV12-3 or TRBV12-4 and TRBJ1-1; a possible D gene is TRBD1 (6 bases). CDR3 length: 15 residues. The germline V and J ends were trimmed by 7 bases and 4 bases, with 19 bases remaining between them. The CDR3 here is CASTHREVGGTEAFF. The CDR3 DNA reads TGTGCCAGCACCCACAGAGAGGTAGGGGGCACTGAAGCTTTCTTT.

By share, this clonotype ranks as medium-sized. This chain links TRBV7-2 with TRBJ2-3, with TRBD2 identical over 12 bases. The CDR3 contains 14 residues. V trimming: 7 bases; J trimming: 5 bases; junction bases outside the gene matches: 4. Looked up from germline, CDR1 is SGHTA and CDR2 is FQGNSA. The CDR3 here is CASMMGLAGDTQYF. The CDR3 DNA reads TGTGCCAGCATGATGGGACTAGCGGGAGATACGCAGTATTTT.

This clonotype qualifies as medium-sized (0.01 to 0.1%). The chain uses TRBV11-2 and TRBJ2-1, with 8 bases that match TRBD2. The CDR3 extends over 13 amino acids. The junction had 7 bases not matched to a gene; V was cut back by 2 bases and J by 13 bases. The germline CDR1 and CDR2 sequences are SGHAT and FQNNGV. The DNA for the CDR3 is TGTGCCAGCAGCTTAAGTACTAGCGGAGAACAGTTCTTC. Translated, it gives CASSLSTSGEQFF.

This clonotype was recorded once. The chain has TRBV20-1 and TRBJ2-5, with D tentatively TRBD2 (6 bases). Between the trimmed V and J ends, which lost 4 bases and 3 bases, there was a span of 9 bases. Germline values: CDR1 DFQATT, CDR2 SNEGSKA (reference sequence). The CDR3 extends over 12 amino acids. CDR3 sequence: CSAIAEKETQYF. CDR3 DNA: TGCAGTGCTATAGCGGAAAAAGAGACCCAGTACTTC.

The gene calls are TRBV12-3 or TRBV12-4 and TRBJ2-1; D is possibly TRBD2 (6 bases). The CDR3 is made up of 15 amino acids. The V end lost 3 bases, the J end lost 0 bases, and 9 bases lay between the germline ends. CDR3: CASSFRESSYNEQFF. In nucleotides, the CDR3 is TGTGCCAGCAGTTTTCGGGAGAGCTCCTACAATGAGCAGTTCTTC.

By frequency in the sample, this clonotype is medium-sized. The CDR3 spells CASSLGGENYGYTF. CDR3 DNA sequence: TGCGCCAGCAGCTTGGGGGGTGAGAACTATGGCTACACCTTC. The chain couples TRBV5-1 to TRBJ1-2, with D uncertain. V lost 0 bases and J lost 2, with 8 bases in between. The CDR3 loop spans 14 amino acids. Germline V gene data show CDR1 as SGHRS and CDR2 as YFSETQ.

Within the sample, this clonotype is medium-sized. The rearrangement joins TRBV6-6 to TRBJ2-3; the D is unclear. V lost 1 base to trimming and J lost 2 bases, with 10 bases between them. Germline loops: CDR1 MNHNY, CDR2 SVGAGI (reference sequence). This CDR3 spans 15 amino acids. CDR3 sequence (DNA): TGTGCCAGCAGTTACTTTGGACCCTCCACAGATACGCAGTATTTT. Protein sequence: CASSYFGPSTDTQYF.

This clonotype has a handful of counts. This chain links TRBV9 with TRBJ2-2; D gene unclear. The germline gives CDR1 SGDLS, CDR2 YYNGEE. This CDR3 has 13 amino acids. The germline V and J ends were trimmed by 3 bases and 2 bases, with 5 bases remaining between them. The CDR3 region has the DNA TGTGCCAGCAGCGGAGGCAACACCGGGGAGCTGTTTTTT. Translation gives CASSGGNTGELFF.

This clonotype was counted at least ten times. The gene calls are TRBV20-1 and TRBJ2-7; D not certain. The CDR3 contains 16 residues. V lost 0 bases and J lost 0, with 15 bases in between. CDR1 and CDR2 (germline): DFQATT, SNEGSKA (reference sequence). CDR3 nucleotides: TGCAGTGCTAGAGATTTGAGGAGTAAGAGCTCCTACGAGCAGTACTTC. It encodes CSARDLRSKSSYEQYF.

This clonotype was counted ten times or more. CDR3 sequence: CAIPGLLNTGELFF. CDR3 nucleotides: TGTGCCATCCCGGGACTACTTAACACCGGGGAGCTGTTTTTT. V is TRBV7-2 and J is TRBJ2-2; 7 bases match TRBD2. This CDR3 has 14 residues. V trimming: 10 bases; J trimming: 2 bases; junction bases outside the gene matches: 7. The germline V gene has CDR1 SGHTA and CDR2 FQGNSA.

This clonotype was counted between two and nine times. The rearrangement joins TRBV11-2 to TRBJ2-1; TRBD2 agrees at 7 bases. The V gene end was trimmed by 6 bases and the J gene end by 3 bases; junction bases not matched to a gene: 2. The CDR3 runs to 13 residues. Per the germline V gene, CDR1 is SGHAT and CDR2 is FQNNGV. CDR3 sequence reads: CASRLADYNEQFF. CDR3 in DNA: TGTGCCAGCAGGCTAGCGGACTACAATGAGCAGTTCTTC.

This clonotype was observed at least ten times. The genes are TRBV4-3 and TRBJ1-1, with D perhaps TRBD1 (5 bases). V lost 6 bases and J 4 bases, leaving 12 bases between the germline ends. Germline CDR1 LGHNA, CDR2 YSLEER. The CDR3 sequence is 13 residues long. CDR3 region: CASRRDLGTEAFF. The CDR3 DNA reads as TGCGCCAGCAGACGGGACCTGGGCACTGAAGCTTTCTTT.

At least ten counts were recorded for this clonotype. The V gene is TRBV12-3 or TRBV12-4, the J gene TRBJ1-2; no reliable D call. Trimming removed 5 bases at V and 6 bases at J, with 10 bases between. CDR3 size: 12 residues. The CDR3, as DNA: TGTGCCAGCAGTCACCGGACCCATGGCTACACCTTC. Encoded protein: CASSHRTHGYTF.

The V and J genes are TRBV20-1 and TRBJ2-4, with D unresolved. The CDR3 spans 15 residues. The germline CDR1 and CDR2 sequences are DFQATT and SNEGSKA (reference sequence). CDR3 sequence: CSHTQTHLAKNIQYF. DNA of the CDR3: TGCAGCCACACCCAGACCCATTTAGCCAAAAACATTCAGTACTTC.

This clonotype has ten or more counts. This chain uses TRBV28 with TRBJ2-7; D is ambiguous. The germline gives CDR1 MDHEN, CDR2 SYDVKM. The length of the CDR3 is 12 residues. V lost 3 bases and J 0 bases, leaving 3 bases between the germline ends. As DNA, the CDR3 is TGTGCCAGCAGTTTTTACTCCTACGAGCAGTACTTC. It translates to CASSFYSYEQYF.

The chain combines TRBV6-4 with TRBJ2-1; a possible D gene is TRBD1 (7 bases). V lost 3 bases, J lost 8 bases, and 17 bases lay in between. The CDR3 sequence is 15 residues long. Germline CDR1 is MRHNA and CDR2 is SNTAGT. The CDR3 DNA reads TGTGCCAGCAGTGAAGGAGGGGGCGCAATCTATGAGCAGTTCTTC. It specifies CASSEGGGAIYEQFF.

This clonotype was recorded at least ten times. The chain links TRBV25-1 to TRBJ1-1; TRBD1 might be the D (6 bases). Per the germline V gene, CDR1 is MGHDK and CDR2 is SYGVNS. V was shortened by 5 bases and J by 10 bases, with 17 bases between the two germline ends. CDR3 length: 13 residues. CDR3 in DNA: TGTGCCAGCAGTCCGAACAGGGTTCGTGGAGCTTTCTTT. As protein: CASSPNRVRGAFF.

The chain has TRBV28 and TRBJ1-6; no clear D gene. The V and J ends lost 5 bases and 11 bases respectively, with 16 bases between them. CDR1 is MDHEN and CDR2 is SYDVKM in the germline V gene. The CDR3 runs to 14 residues. The CDR3 DNA reads TGTGCCAGCAGTCTGGTTGAAATGGAGCCACCCCTCCACTTT. Protein product: CASSLVEMEPPLHF.

Relative to its sample, this clonotype is medium-sized. The V gene is TRBV6-2 or TRBV6-3, the J gene TRBJ2-6, with 7 bases fitting TRBD2. Germline-derived CDR1 and CDR2 are MNHEY and SVGEGT. The CDR3 consists of 16 residues. Trimming at V came to 7 bases and at J to 0 bases, leaving 6 bases not matched to a gene. CDR3 sequence: CASKRERFSGANVLTF. The CDR3 DNA sequence: TGTGCCAGCAAGCGGGAAAGATTCTCTGGGGCCAACGTCCTGACTTTC.